This is a list of T cell receptor beta chains from one sample in a study of T-cell memory formation after mild COVID-19. TCRdb itself ran the 5' RACE reads through MiXCR, one entry per CDR3 protein. This sample carries tens of thousands of distinct CDR3 sequences, around 20% of them seen once, and the ten largest clones take 1.5%. The sample was PBMCs or a T cell subset sorted from them (not recorded which). These TCRs come from an adult who had mild COVID-19 (a few samples of this study predate the infection). Cell type and time point are not known. The CDR3 runs from the conserved cysteine through the conserved F or W. The order of the fields is clone size, D gene, J gene, CDR3 length, V gene, CDR3 DNA, CDR3 protein. The D gene is left open where the match is weak. Some rows have no size entry. The others give once, few or many, or a class for an expanded clone.

clone_size: many; d_call: TRBD1; j_call: TRBJ1-6; cdr3_length: 17; v_call: TRBV6-5; cdr3_nt: TGTGCCAGCAGTTACTCGGGACAGGCCACCTATAATTCACCCCTCCACTTT; cdr3_aa: CASSYSGQATYNSPLHF
clone_size: NA; d_call: NA; j_call: TRBJ1-2; cdr3_length: 15; v_call: TRBV7-9; cdr3_nt: TGTGCCAGCAGCTTTATCGAGACTTGGAACTATGGCTACACCTTC; cdr3_aa: CASSFIETWNYGYTF
clone_size: NA; d_call: NA; j_call: TRBJ2-7; cdr3_length: 15; v_call: TRBV19; cdr3_nt: TGTGCCAGTAGTATATTTAGCCAGGGACCATACGAGCAGTACTTC; cdr3_aa: CASSIFSQGPYEQYF
clone_size: NA; d_call: TRBD1; j_call: TRBJ2-1; cdr3_length: 15; v_call: TRBV9; cdr3_nt: TGTGCCAGCAATTCTCCAGGACAGGCCTACAATGAGCAGTTCTTC; cdr3_aa: CASNSPGQAYNEQFF
clone_size: NA; d_call: TRBD1; j_call: TRBJ1-5; cdr3_length: 14; v_call: TRBV15; cdr3_nt: TGTGCCACCAGCACCCGACAGGGAGCCCAGCCCCAGCATTTT; cdr3_aa: CATSTRQGAQPQHF
clone_size: many; d_call: NA; j_call: TRBJ2-7; cdr3_length: 15; v_call: TRBV7-9; cdr3_nt: TGTGCCAGCAGTTCGGACCGGGGTCAGGTGGCCGAGCAGTACTTC; cdr3_aa: CASSSDRGQVAEQYF
clone_size: once; d_call: TRBD1; j_call: TRBJ2-7; cdr3_length: 14; v_call: TRBV6-5; cdr3_nt: TGTGCCAGCAGCGCCGGGACAGGGTTTCGCGAGCAGTACTTC; cdr3_aa: CASSAGTGFREQYF
clone_size: NA; d_call: TRBD2; j_call: TRBJ2-5; cdr3_length: 15; v_call: TRBV7-6; cdr3_nt: TGTGCCAGCAGCCGGACTAGCGGGCCGAGGGAGACCCAGTACTTC; cdr3_aa: CASSRTSGPRETQYF
clone_size: NA; d_call: TRBD2; j_call: TRBJ2-7; cdr3_length: 14; v_call: TRBV5-5; cdr3_nt: TGTGCCAGCAGCTTGGACGGACTAGCGGGGGAGCAGTACTTC; cdr3_aa: CASSLDGLAGEQYF
clone_size: NA; d_call: TRBD2; j_call: TRBJ2-1; cdr3_length: 17; v_call: TRBV4-1; cdr3_nt: TGCGCCAGCAGCCAAGCCGGGACTAGCGGGAGAGGGGGTGAGCAGTTCTTC; cdr3_aa: CASSQAGTSGRGGEQFF
clone_size: many; d_call: NA; j_call: TRBJ1-2; cdr3_length: 14; v_call: TRBV29-1; cdr3_nt: TGCAGCGTTGAACCAAGGGACCTTAACTATGGCTACACCTTC; cdr3_aa: CSVEPRDLNYGYTF
clone_size: many; d_call: TRBD2; j_call: TRBJ2-1; cdr3_length: 15; v_call: TRBV7-9; cdr3_nt: TGTGCCAGCAGCCTACTAGCGGGCTTGGCCAATGAGCAGTTCTTC; cdr3_aa: CASSLLAGLANEQFF
clone_size: many; d_call: NA; j_call: TRBJ2-7; cdr3_length: 14; v_call: TRBV10-3; cdr3_nt: TGTGCCATCAGTGATGGTCAGGGTAGTCACGAGCAGTACTTC; cdr3_aa: CAISDGQGSHEQYF
clone_size: many; d_call: NA; j_call: TRBJ1-2; cdr3_length: 14; v_call: TRBV20-1; cdr3_nt: TGCAGTGCTGTTTCGGGGATTTTTGACTATGGCTACACCTTC; cdr3_aa: CSAVSGIFDYGYTF